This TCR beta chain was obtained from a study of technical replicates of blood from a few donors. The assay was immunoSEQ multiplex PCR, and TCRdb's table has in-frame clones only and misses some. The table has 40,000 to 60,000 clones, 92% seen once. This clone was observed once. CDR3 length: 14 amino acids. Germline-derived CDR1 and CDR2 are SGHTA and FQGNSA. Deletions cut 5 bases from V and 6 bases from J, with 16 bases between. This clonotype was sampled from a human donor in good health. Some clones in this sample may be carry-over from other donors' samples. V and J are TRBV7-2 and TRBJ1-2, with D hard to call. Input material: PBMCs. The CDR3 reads CASSPRLTPDGYTF. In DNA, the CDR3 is TGTGCCAGCAGCCCCAGATTGACACCGGATGGCTACACCTTC.